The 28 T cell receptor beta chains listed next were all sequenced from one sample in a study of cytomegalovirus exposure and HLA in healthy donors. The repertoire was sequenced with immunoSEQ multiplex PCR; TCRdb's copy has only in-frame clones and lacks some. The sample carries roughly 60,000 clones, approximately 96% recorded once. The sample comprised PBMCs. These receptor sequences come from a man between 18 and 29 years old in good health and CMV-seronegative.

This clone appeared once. The CDR3 here is CASSSGGSGRETQYF. CDR3 sequence (DNA): TGTGCCAGCAGCAGCGGGGGTAGCGGGAGAGAGACCCAGTACTTC. The V and J genes are TRBV7-8 and TRBJ2-5; 9 bases map to TRBD2. Trimming took 5 bases from V and 4 from J; bases not matched to a gene: 8. The CDR3 runs 15 residues. Germline V CDR1 and CDR2: SGHVS, FQNEAQ. Combining the CDR3 with reference TRBV7-8 and TRBJ2-5 gives the whole variable domain GAGVSQSPRYKVAKRGQDVALRCDPISGHVSLFWYQQALGQGPEFLTYFQNEAQLDKSGLPSDRFFAERPEGSVSTLKIQRTQQEDSAVYLCASSSGGSGRETQYFGPGTRLLVL.

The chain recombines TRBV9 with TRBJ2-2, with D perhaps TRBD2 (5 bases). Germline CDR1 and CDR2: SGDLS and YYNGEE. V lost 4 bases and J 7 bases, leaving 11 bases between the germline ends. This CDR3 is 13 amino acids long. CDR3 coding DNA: TGTGCCAGCAGCCTCCGGGGTAACGGGGAGCTGTTTTTT. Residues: CASSLRGNGELFF.

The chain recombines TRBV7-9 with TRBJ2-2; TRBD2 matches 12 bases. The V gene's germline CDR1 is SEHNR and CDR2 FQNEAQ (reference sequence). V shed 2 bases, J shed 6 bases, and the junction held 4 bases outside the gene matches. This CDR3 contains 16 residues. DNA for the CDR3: TGTGCCAGCAGCTTAAAACTAGCGGGAGGTTCCGGGGAGCTGTTTTTT. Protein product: CASSLKLAGGSGELFF.

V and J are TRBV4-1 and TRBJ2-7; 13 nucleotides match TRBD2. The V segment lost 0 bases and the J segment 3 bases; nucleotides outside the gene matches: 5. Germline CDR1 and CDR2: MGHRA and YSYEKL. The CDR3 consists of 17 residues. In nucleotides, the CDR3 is TGCGCCAGCAGCCAAGACCTACTAGCGGGAGGGTTCTACGAGCAGTACTTC. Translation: CASSQDLLAGGFYEQYF.

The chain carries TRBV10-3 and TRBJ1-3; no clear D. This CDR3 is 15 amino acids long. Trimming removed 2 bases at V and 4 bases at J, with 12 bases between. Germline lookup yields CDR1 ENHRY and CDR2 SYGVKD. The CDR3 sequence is CAISEDLALGNTIYF. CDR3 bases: TGTGCCATCAGTGAGGATTTAGCCCTCGGAAACACCATATATTTT.

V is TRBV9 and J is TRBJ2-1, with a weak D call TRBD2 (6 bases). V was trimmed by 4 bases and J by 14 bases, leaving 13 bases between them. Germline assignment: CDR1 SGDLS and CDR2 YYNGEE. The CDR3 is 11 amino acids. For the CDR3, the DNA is TGTGCCAGCAGCAACCAGGAGGGAAAGTTCTTC. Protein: CASSNQEGKFF.

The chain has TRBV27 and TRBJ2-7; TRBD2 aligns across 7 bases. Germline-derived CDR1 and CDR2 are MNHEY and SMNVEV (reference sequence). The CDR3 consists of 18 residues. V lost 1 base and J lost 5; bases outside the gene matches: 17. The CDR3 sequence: CASSLLTPSLAGAHEQYF. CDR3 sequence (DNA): TGTGCCAGCAGTTTATTGACCCCATCGTTAGCGGGCGCCCACGAGCAGTACTTC.

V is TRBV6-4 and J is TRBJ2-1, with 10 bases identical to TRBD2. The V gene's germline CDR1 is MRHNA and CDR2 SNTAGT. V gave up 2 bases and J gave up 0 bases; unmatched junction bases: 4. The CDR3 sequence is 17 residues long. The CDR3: CASSDRSGRASYNEQFF. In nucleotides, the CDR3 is TGTGCCAGCAGTGACAGGAGCGGGAGGGCCTCCTACAATGAGCAGTTCTTC.

The CDR3 nucleotides are TGTGCCAGCAGGGGACAGTACGAGCAGTACTTC. Its translation: CASRGQYEQYF. This rearrangement joins TRBV2 to TRBJ2-7, with TRBD1 identical over 7 bases. The J segment lost 4 bases and the V segment lost 6 bases, leaving 0 bases of the junction unmatched. The germline V gene has CDR1 SNHLY and CDR2 FYNNEI. The CDR3 has 11 amino acids.

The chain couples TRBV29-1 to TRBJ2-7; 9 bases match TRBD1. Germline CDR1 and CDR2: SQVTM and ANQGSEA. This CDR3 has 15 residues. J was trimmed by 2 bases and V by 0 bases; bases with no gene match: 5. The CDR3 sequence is CSVEEVRQGAYEQYF. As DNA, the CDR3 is TGCAGCGTTGAAGAGGTACGACAGGGGGCCTACGAGCAGTACTTC.

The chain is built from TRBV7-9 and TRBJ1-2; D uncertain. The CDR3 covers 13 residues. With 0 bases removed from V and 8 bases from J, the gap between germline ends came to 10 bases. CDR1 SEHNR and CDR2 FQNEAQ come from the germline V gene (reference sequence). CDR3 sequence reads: CASSLALSGGYTF. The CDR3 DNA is TGTGCCAGCAGCTTAGCGCTGTCGGGGGGCTACACCTTC.

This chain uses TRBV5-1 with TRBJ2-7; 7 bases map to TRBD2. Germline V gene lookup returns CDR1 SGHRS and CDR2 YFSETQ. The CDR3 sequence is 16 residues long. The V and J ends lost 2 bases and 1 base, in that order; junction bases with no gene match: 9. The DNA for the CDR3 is TGCGCCAGCAGCTTAATTGGTGCGGGAGATTCCTACGAGCAGTACTTC. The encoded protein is CASSLIGAGDSYEQYF.

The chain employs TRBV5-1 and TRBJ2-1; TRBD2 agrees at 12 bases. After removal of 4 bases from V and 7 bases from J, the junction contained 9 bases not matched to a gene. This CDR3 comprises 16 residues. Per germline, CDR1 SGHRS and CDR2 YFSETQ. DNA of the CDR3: TGCGCCAGCAGCAATGACCCTAGCGGGAGGGGAAATGAGCAGTTCTTC. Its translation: CASSNDPSGRGNEQFF.

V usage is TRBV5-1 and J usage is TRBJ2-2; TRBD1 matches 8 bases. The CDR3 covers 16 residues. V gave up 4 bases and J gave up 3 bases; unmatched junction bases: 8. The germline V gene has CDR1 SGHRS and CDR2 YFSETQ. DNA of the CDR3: TGCGCCAGCAGCACCGCAGGGGGCGAGGACACCGGGGAGCTGTTTTTT. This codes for CASSTAGGEDTGELFF.

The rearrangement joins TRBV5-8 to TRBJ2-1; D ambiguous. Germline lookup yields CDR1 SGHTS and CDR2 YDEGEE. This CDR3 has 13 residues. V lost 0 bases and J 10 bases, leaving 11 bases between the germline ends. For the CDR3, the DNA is TGTGCCAGCAGCTTGGCGCCCAGTTACGAGCAGTTCTTC. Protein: CASSLAPSYEQFF.

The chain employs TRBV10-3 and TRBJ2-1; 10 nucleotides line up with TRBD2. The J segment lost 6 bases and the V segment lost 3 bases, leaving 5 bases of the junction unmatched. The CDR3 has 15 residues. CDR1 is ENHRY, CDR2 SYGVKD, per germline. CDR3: CAISEPSGSINEQFF. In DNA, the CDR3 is TGTGCCATCAGTGAACCTAGCGGGAGTATCAATGAGCAGTTCTTC.

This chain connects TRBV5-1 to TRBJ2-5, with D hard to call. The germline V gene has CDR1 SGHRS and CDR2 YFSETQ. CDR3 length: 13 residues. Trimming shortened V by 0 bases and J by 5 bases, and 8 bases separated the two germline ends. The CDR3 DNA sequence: TGCGCCAGCAGCTTGGCCGTAGTGGAGACCCAGTACTTC. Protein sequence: CASSLAVVETQYF.

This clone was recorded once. The CDR3 nucleotides are TGCAGCGCCGTTAGCGGGAGAGTAACCGGGGAGCTGTTTTTT. Its translation is CSAVSGRVTGELFF. The chain joins TRBV29-1 to TRBJ2-2; 9 nucleotides line up with TRBD2. J lost 5 bases, V lost 7 bases, and 8 bases had no gene match. In germline, CDR1 is SQVTM, CDR2 ANQGSEA. The CDR3 runs 14 residues.

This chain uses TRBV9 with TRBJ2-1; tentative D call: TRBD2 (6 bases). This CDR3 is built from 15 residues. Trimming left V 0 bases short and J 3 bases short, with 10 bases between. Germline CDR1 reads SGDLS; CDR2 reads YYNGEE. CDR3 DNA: TGTGCCAGCAGCGTAGGGAGCGGGCACTACAATGAGCAGTTCTTC. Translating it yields CASSVGSGHYNEQFF.

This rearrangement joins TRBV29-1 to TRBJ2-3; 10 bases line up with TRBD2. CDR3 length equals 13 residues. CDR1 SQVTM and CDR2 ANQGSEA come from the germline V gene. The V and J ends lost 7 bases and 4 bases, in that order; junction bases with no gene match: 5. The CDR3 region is CSAEREGSDTQYF. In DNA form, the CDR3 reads TGCAGCGCCGAGCGGGAGGGATCAGATACGCAGTATTTT.

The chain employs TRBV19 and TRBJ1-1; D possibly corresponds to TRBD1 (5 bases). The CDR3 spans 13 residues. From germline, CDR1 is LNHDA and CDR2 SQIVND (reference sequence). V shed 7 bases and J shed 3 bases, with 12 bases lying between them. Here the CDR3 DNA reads TGTGCCAGTACCCCACCGGGGGACACTGAAGCTTTCTTT. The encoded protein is CASTPPGDTEAFF.

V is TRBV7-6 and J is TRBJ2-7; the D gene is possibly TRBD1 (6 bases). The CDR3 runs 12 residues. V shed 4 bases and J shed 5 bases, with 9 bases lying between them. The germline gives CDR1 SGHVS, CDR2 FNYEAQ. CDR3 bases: TGTGCCAGCAGCTCAGGGGCCGACGAGCAGTACTTC. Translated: CASSSGADEQYF.

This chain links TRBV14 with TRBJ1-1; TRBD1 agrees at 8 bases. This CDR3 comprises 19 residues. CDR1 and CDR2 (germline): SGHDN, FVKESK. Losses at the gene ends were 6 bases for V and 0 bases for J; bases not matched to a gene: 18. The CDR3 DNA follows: TGTGCCAGCAGAAAGGGGGGCAGGGGGCTTTTCTTCATGAACACTGAAGCTTTCTTT. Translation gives CASRKGGRGLFFMNTEAFF.

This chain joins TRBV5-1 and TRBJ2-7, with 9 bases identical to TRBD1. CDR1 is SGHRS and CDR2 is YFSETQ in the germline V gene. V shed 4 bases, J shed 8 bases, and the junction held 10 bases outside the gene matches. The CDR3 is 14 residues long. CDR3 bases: TGCGCCAGCAGCCCCGCGGGACAGGGAGGAAAGCAGTACTTC. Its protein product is CASSPAGQGGKQYF.

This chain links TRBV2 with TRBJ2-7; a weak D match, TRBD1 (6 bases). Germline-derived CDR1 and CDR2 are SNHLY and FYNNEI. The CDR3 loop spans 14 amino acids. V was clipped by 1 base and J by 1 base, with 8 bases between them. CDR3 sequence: CASSEEGTSYEQYF. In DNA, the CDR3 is TGTGCCAGCAGTGAAGAAGGGACATCCTACGAGCAGTACTTC.

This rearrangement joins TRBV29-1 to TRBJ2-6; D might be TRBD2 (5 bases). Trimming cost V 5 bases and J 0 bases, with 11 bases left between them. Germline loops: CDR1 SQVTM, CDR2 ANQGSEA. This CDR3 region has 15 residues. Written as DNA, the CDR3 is TGCAGCGTTCCGGACTTAAGCTCTGGGGCCAACGTCCTGACTTTC. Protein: CSVPDLSSGANVLTF.

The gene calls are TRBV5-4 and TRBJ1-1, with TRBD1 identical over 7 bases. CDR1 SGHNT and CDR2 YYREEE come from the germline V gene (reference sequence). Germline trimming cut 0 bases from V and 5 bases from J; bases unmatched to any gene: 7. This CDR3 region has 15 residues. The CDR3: CASSLGPDRETEAFF. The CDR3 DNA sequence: TGTGCCAGCAGCTTGGGTCCCGACAGGGAGACTGAAGCTTTCTTT.

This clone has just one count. The CDR3 DNA reads as TGCGCCAGCAGCTTGGGACGGGGACTAGGCGGGGAGCTGTTTTTT. This encodes CASSLGRGLGGELFF. The chain recombines TRBV5-1 with TRBJ2-2; 8 bases match TRBD2. The CDR3 extends over 15 amino acids. Germline CDR1 reads SGHRS; CDR2 reads YFSETQ. The V gene end was trimmed by 0 bases and the J gene end by 7 bases; junction bases not matched to a gene: 5. Combining the CDR3 with reference TRBV5-1 and TRBJ2-2 gives the whole variable domain KAGVTQTPRYLIKTRGQQVTLSCSPISGHRSVSWYQQTPGQGLQFLFEYFSETQRNKGNFPGRFSGRQFSNSRSEMNVSTLELGDSALYLCASSLGRGLGGELFFGEGSRLTVL.